The T cell receptor (beta chain) described here comes from a study of blood T cells in healthy people across ages. Findings and caveats of the study: Naive T cell percentage showed a strong correlation with the diversity of TCR beta.

The use of a sample-barcoded 5' primer and a J-beta primer mix characterized a second PCR of roughly 6 to 12 cycles. TCRdb reprocessed the 5' RACE reads with MiXCR, giving one entry per CDR3 protein. The profile covers 1.5 million to 2 million distinct CDR3 sequences, with about 28% appearing a single time and 7.7% taken by the ten largest. There are a few counts of this clonotype. Its target is not known. V lost 1 base to trimming and J lost 13 bases, with 17 bases between them. The CDR3 sequence is 14 residues long. From germline, CDR1 is LNHNV and CDR2 YYDKDF (reference sequence). The sequence came from a woman between 25 and 40 years old in good health. Sequencing input: blood. The rearrangement uses TRBV15 and TRBJ2-1; D is perhaps TRBD2 (5 bases). CDR3 sequence: CATSRVGIWETQFF. The CDR3 bases are TGTGCCACCAGCAGAGTAGGGATTTGGGAGACCCAGTTCTTC.